Sequencing of this T cell receptor beta chain was carried out in a study of blood T cell repertoires in COVID-19. This clone was recorded only once. Unmatched junction bases numbered 10, after V lost 5 bases and J lost 2 bases. Germline CDR1 reads SGHTS; CDR2 reads YDEGEE. The CDR3 is 15 amino acids. Method: immunoSEQ multiplex PCR; TCRdb's copy keeps in-frame clones and lacks some. Among a few hundred thousand clones, approximately 85% were seen once, and the ten largest hold 1.9%. The chain carries TRBV5-8 and TRBJ2-7; 7 positions match TRBD1. Sequencing used PBMCs or T cells enriched from blood (not recorded which). The source of this sequence is a woman between 50 and 59 years old who had recovered from COVID-19. CDR3 DNA sequence: TGTGCCAGCAGTTGGTGGTATGACAGGGCCTACGAGCAGTACTTC. It specifies CASSWWYDRAYEQYF. Variable domain in full (rest from reference TRBV5-8 and TRBJ2-7): EAGVTQSPTHLIKTRGQQATLRCSPISGHTSVYWYQQALGLGLQFLLWYDEGEERNRGNFPPRFSGRQFPNYSSELNVNALELEDSALYLCASSWWYDRAYEQYFGPGTRLTVT.